This record looks at one TCR beta chain sequence and its context. The target antigen is unknown. These data originate in a study of cytomegalovirus exposure and HLA in healthy donors. The CDR3 is 12 residues long. Germline V lookup: CDR1 SNHLY, CDR2 FYNNEI. V was pared by 9 bases and J by 4 bases, with 10 bases between. The study ran its PCR with 60 Vbeta and 13 Jbeta primers. TCRdb's table, derived via immunoSEQ multiplex PCR, lists solely in-frame clones and lacks some. The sample lists about 130,000 clones; roughly 17% were seen once. Overall study findings and caveats: V- and J-gene trimming in TCR beta was tied to a missense DCLRE1C variant by an analysis performed later. Within a later analysis, the majority of CMV-associated TCR beta chains appeared HLA-restricted. Across HLA loci, a later analysis found differing TCR association rates, with DRB1 most and HLA-C fewest.

This TCR derives from a female donor in good health and CMV-seropositive. The sequencing sample was made of PBMCs. The chain uses TRBV2 and TRBJ1-5; D is uncertain. The DNA for the CDR3 is TGTGCCAGTAGCGGGCCTAATCAGCCCCAGCATTTT. It is translated as CASSGPNQPQHF.